Sequencing of this T cell receptor (beta chain) was carried out in a study of T-cell reconstitution after alpha-beta-depleted transplantation in children. This clonotype was observed a handful of times. The antigen remains unidentified. Germline CDR1 reads LNHNV; CDR2 reads YYDKDF (reference sequence). CDR3 size: 16 residues. The V gene lost 4 bases and the J gene lost 1 base, with 15 bases spanning the gap. Molecular barcoding with unique molecular identifiers was used for the TCRbeta library. MiXCR was run by TCRdb on the PCR reads, yielding one entry per CDR3 protein. The data hold fewer than 750,000 distinct CDR3 sequences, with more than 20% observed a single time. General study findings and limits: After one year, T-cell counts and TCRbeta diversity mostly came from new T cells. Diversity of TCRbeta at day 60 was high in some patients, arising from surviving recipient T cells and thymic progenitors. There were reportedly several hundred expanded graft clones from which alpha-beta T cells came about two months after transplant.

This clonotype was sampled from a boy under two years old with Wiskott-Aldrich syndrome, due to receive a stem cell transplant. The chain combines TRBV15 with TRBJ2-3; D may match TRBD1 or TRBD2 (5 bases each). The starting material was PBMCs, obtained before TCRalphabeta/CD19-depleted stem cell transplant. The CDR3 here is CATSTLEGTGTDTQYF. In nucleotides, the CDR3 is TGTGCCACCAGCACACTGGAAGGGACGGGCACAGATACGCAGTATTTT.